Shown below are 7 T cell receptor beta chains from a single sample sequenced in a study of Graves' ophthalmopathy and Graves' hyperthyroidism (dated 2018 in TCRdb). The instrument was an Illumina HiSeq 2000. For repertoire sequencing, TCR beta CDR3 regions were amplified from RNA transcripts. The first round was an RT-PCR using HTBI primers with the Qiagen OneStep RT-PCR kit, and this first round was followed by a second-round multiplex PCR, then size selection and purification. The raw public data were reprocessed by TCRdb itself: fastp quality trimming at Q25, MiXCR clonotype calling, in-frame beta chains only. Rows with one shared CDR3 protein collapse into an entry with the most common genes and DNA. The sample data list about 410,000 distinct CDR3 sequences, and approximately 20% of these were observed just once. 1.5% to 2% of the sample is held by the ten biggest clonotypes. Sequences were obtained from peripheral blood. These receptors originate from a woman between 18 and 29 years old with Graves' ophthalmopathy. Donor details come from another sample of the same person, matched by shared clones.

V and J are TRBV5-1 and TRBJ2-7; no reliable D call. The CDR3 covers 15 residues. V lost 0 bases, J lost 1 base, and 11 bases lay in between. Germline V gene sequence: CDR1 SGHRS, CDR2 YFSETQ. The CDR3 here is CASSLGVPTSYEQYF. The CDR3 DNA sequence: TGCGCCAGCAGCTTGGGGGTCCCTACTTCCTACGAGCAGTACTTC.

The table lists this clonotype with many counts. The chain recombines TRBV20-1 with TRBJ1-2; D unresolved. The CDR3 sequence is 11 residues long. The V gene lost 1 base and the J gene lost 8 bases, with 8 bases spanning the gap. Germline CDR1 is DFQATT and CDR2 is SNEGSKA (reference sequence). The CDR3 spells CSARGISGYTF. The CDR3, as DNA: TGCAGTGCTAGAGGAATTTCGGGCTACACCTTC.

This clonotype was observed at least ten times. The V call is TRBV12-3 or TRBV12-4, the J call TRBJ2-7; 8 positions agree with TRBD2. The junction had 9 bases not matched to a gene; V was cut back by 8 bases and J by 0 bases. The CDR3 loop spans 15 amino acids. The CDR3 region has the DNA TGTGCCAGCGGGTCACTAGCGGCGAGCTCCTACGAGCAGTACTTC. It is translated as CASGSLAASSYEQYF.

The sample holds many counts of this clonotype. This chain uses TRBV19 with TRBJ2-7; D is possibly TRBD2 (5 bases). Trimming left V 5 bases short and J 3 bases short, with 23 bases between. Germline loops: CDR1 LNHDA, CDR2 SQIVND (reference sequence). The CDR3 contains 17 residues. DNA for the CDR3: TGTGCCAGTAGTGGGGTCAGGCCCGAGGGCTTCGTCTACGAGCAGTACTTC. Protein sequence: CASSGVRPEGFVYEQYF.

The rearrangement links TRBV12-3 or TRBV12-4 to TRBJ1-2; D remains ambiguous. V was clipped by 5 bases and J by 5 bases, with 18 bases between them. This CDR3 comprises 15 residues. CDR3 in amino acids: CASSADTIGYYGYTF. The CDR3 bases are TGTGCCAGCAGTGCCGACACCATCGGCTATTATGGCTACACCTTC.

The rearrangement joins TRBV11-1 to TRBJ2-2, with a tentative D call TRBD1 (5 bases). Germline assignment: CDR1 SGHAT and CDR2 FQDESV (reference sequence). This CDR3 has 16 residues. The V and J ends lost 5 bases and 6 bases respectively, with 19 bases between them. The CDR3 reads CASSRHRPARAGELFF. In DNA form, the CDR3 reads TGTGCCAGCAGCCGTCACAGACCCGCCAGGGCCGGGGAGCTGTTTTTT.

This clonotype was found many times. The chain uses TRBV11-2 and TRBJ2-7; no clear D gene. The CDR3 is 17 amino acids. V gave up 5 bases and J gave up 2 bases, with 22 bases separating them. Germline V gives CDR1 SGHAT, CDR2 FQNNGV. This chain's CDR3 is CASSPETWLGNTYEQYF. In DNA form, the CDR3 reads TGTGCCAGCAGCCCAGAGACTTGGTTGGGAAATACCTACGAGCAGTACTTC.